These 27 T cell receptor beta chains were all obtained from the same sample, sequenced in a study of OX40 agonist ivuxolimab in advanced cancers. The library was made by the immunoSEQ multiplex PCR assay. Not all clones reach the TCRdb copy of this immuneACCESS table, which keeps in-frame sequences only. Checked studies attribute under half of the gap to unresolved V genes and leave the rest unexplained. Across this sample there are some 74,000 clones, with roughly 87% seen only once. The ten top clones hold about 0.49% of the sample. Sequencing used CD4+ or CD8+ T cells sorted from blood, obtained in a trial of the OX40 agonist ivuxolimab. Receptors were obtained from an adult with an advanced solid tumor such as melanoma, head and neck, liver or kidney cancer.

This chain connects TRBV4-3 to TRBJ2-7; no definite D call. Germline CDR1 reads LGHNA; CDR2 reads YSLEER. Trimming took off 2 bases at V and 4 bases at J, with 12 bases between the two ends. The CDR3 is 14 residues long. The DNA of the CDR3 is TGCGCCAGCAGCCAAACCTCCACCGGATACGAGCAGTACTTC. Translated: CASSQTSTGYEQYF.

The chain combines TRBV5-4 with TRBJ2-2; 11 bases are a match to TRBD1. V trimming: 4 bases; J trimming: 6 bases; junction bases outside the gene matches: 5. Germline values: CDR1 SGHNT, CDR2 YYREEE (reference sequence). This CDR3 contains 15 residues. This CDR3 reads CASSPRTGGSGELFF. DNA for the CDR3: TGTGCCAGCAGCCCTCGGACAGGGGGCTCCGGGGAGCTGTTTTTT.

This clone has just a few counts. This sequence joins TRBV5-1 and TRBJ1-2; tentatively, D is TRBD1 (5 bases). The CDR3 is 14 amino acids. Trimming took 6 bases from V and 5 from J, leaving 17 bases between them. CDR1 is SGHRS and CDR2 is YFSETQ in the germline V gene. The CDR3 DNA is TGCGCCAGCACTCCCGGGACTGTCGGATATGGCTACACCTTC. Translation gives CASTPGTVGYGYTF.

Regarding this clone: Germline is not matched at one junction end, which may reflect a read error. The rearrangement uses TRBV6-5 and TRBJ1-1; 10 bases agree with TRBD1. Germline-derived CDR1 and CDR2 are MNHEY and SVGAGI. CDR3 length: 15 residues. The DNA of the CDR3 is TGTGTCAGCAGGCGCACCGGGACAGGGGACACTGAAGCTTTCTTT. Translating it yields CVSRRTGTGDTEAFF.

This chain connects TRBV5-1 to TRBJ2-1; TRBD2 aligns across 10 bases. The CDR3 totals 15 residues. The J segment lost 10 bases and the V segment lost 4 bases, leaving 11 bases of the junction unmatched. Germline CDR1 is SGHRS and CDR2 is YFSETQ. In DNA form, the CDR3 reads TGCGCCAGCAGCCTGACTAGCGGGTACCCCCGGGAGCAGTTCTTC. Encoded protein: CASSLTSGYPREQFF.

The rearrangement uses TRBV5-6 and TRBJ1-1; D remains ambiguous. CDR3 length: 12 amino acids. Per germline, CDR1 SGHDT and CDR2 YYEEEE. V lost 2 bases and J 4 bases, leaving 6 bases between the germline ends. CDR3: CASSFETTEAFF. The CDR3 bases are TGTGCCAGCAGCTTTGAGACCACTGAAGCTTTCTTT.

The rearrangement uses TRBV5-1 and TRBJ2-5; TRBD2 might be the D (7 bases). V lost 2 bases, J lost 5 bases, and 19 bases lay in between. Germline loops: CDR1 SGHRS, CDR2 YFSETQ. CDR3 length: 16 residues. CDR3 region: CASSLGLAGAGETQYF. The CDR3 nucleotides read TGCGCCAGCAGCTTAGGACTCGCGGGGGCGGGGGAGACCCAGTACTTC. The variable domain in full, completed from reference TRBV5-1 and TRBJ2-5, reads KAGVTQTPRYLIKTRGQQVTLSCSPISGHRSVSWYQQTPGQGLQFLFEYFSETQRNKGNFPGRFSGRQFSNSRSEMNVSTLELGDSALYLCASSLGLAGAGETQYFGPGTRLLVL.

The V call is TRBV7-2, the J call TRBJ1-1; TRBD1 aligns across 7 bases. The ends lost 4 bases at V and 3 bases at J; junction bases unmatched: 2. There are 13 residues in the CDR3. Germline CDR1 reads SGHTA; CDR2 reads FQGNSA. CDR3 DNA sequence: TGTGCCAGCAGCTCCCAGGGGGACACTGAAGCTTTCTTT. This codes for CASSSQGDTEAFF. The variable domain in full, completed from reference TRBV7-2 and TRBJ1-1, reads GAGVSQSPSNKVTEKGKDVELRCDPISGHTALYWYRQSLGQGLEFLIYFQGNSAPDKSGLPSDRFSAERTGGSVSTLTIQRTQQEDSAVYLCASSSQGDTEAFFGQGTRLTVV.

The rearrangement joins TRBV15 to TRBJ1-3; D gene uncertain. Trimming shortened V by 1 base and J by 0 bases, and 4 bases separated the two germline ends. Germline values: CDR1 LNHNV, CDR2 YYDKDF (reference sequence). This CDR3 region has 14 residues. The chain's CDR3 is CATSRARSGNTIYF. The CDR3 DNA reads as TGTGCCACCAGCAGAGCGCGCTCTGGAAACACCATATATTTT.

This clone was counted a few times. This chain links TRBV2 with TRBJ1-6; no definite D call. V lost 5 bases to trimming and J lost 7 bases, with 12 bases between them. Germline CDR1 reads SNHLY; CDR2 reads FYNNEI. The CDR3 is made up of 14 amino acids. The CDR3 sequence is CASSLTNTNSPLHF. The CDR3 bases are TGTGCCAGCAGTCTTACCAACACAAATTCACCCCTCCACTTT.

The J gene is TRBJ2-5, the V gene TRBV11-2, with D possibly called TRBD1 or TRBD2 (5 bases each). Germline CDR1 reads SGHAT; CDR2 reads FQNNGV. The CDR3 contains 15 residues. V was cut by 0 bases and J by 4 bases, with 12 bases left in between. DNA of the CDR3: TGTGCCAGCAGCTTAGATACGGGGCAGGGAGAGACCCAGTACTTC. It specifies CASSLDTGQGETQYF.

This chain links TRBV30 with TRBJ2-5; 9 positions agree with TRBD1. The V gene's germline CDR1 is GTSNPN and CDR2 SVGIG (reference sequence). V lost 0 bases and J lost 4; bases outside the gene matches: 6. This CDR3 has 15 amino acids. CDR3 nucleotides: TGTGCCTGGAGTGTCAGGGGGACAGGGCGAGAGACCCAGTACTTC. Protein product: CAWSVRGTGRETQYF.

The CDR3 DNA sequence: TGTGCCAGCAGCCGAGACAGGGCTAATAATTCACCCCTCCACTTT. Protein: CASSRDRANNSPLHF. The chain joins TRBV6-5 to TRBJ1-6; 7 bases are a match to TRBD1. V lost 6 bases, J lost 5 bases, and 7 bases stayed unmatched. Germline-derived CDR1 and CDR2 are MNHEY and SVGAGI. The CDR3 contains 15 residues.

This sequence joins TRBV20-1 and TRBJ2-7; D possibly corresponds to TRBD2 (6 bases). Per germline, CDR1 DFQATT and CDR2 SNEGSKA (reference sequence). V lost 7 bases and J lost 0, with 7 bases in between. CDR3 length: 11 residues. The CDR3 nucleotides read TGCAGTGGGGACTTCTCCTACGAGCAGTACTTC. Translating gives CSGDFSYEQYF.

This chain joins TRBV6-6 and TRBJ2-7; TRBD1 matches at 11 bases. Germline values: CDR1 MNHNY, CDR2 SVGAGI (reference sequence). The junction had 5 bases not matched to a gene; V was cut back by 5 bases and J by 2 bases. The CDR3 runs 15 residues. The CDR3, as DNA: TGTGCCAGCAGTAACGGGGGACAGGGGGCCTACGAGCAGTACTTC. It codes for CASSNGGQGAYEQYF.

Only a few counts were recorded for this clone. The genes are TRBV5-4 and TRBJ2-1; the match to TRBD1 covers 7 bases. The germline gives CDR1 SGHNT, CDR2 YYREEE (reference sequence). With 3 bases clipped from V and 9 bases from J, the junction kept 18 bases outside the gene matches. This CDR3 region has 17 residues. The CDR3 protein is CASSSASRQGRGSEQFF. The CDR3 DNA follows: TGTGCCAGCAGCTCCGCCTCTCGACAGGGCCGTGGGAGTGAGCAGTTCTTC. The full variable domain, in which reference TRBV5-4 and TRBJ2-1 provide the parts outside the CDR3, is ETGVTQSPTHLIKTRGQQVTLRCSSQSGHNTVSWYQQALGQGPQFIFQYYREEENGRGNFPPRFSGLQFPNYSSELNVNALELDDSALYLCASSSASRQGRGSEQFFGPGTRLTVL.

The chain employs TRBV27 and TRBJ1-5; TRBD1 matches at 8 bases. J gave up 7 bases and V 2 bases, and 7 bases lay outside the gene matches. Germline V gene lookup returns CDR1 MNHEY and CDR2 SMNVEV (reference sequence). CDR3 size: 15 residues. The CDR3: CASSLGQGVSQPQHF. In DNA, the CDR3 is TGTGCCAGCAGTTTAGGACAGGGAGTCTCCCAGCCCCAGCATTTT.

This clone has only one observation. For the CDR3, the DNA is TGTGCTAGTGCCGCCGGGGACAGGGGGTACGATACGCAGTATTTT. This encodes CASAAGDRGYDTQYF. The chain carries TRBV12-5 and TRBJ2-3; 11 positions match TRBD1. The CDR3 has 15 residues. Germline-derived CDR1 and CDR2 are LGHNT and FRNRAP. After removal of 7 bases from V and 6 bases from J, the junction contained 9 bases not matched to a gene.

V is TRBV19 and J is TRBJ2-1; D is undetermined. CDR1 and CDR2 (germline): LNHDA, SQIVND (reference sequence). This CDR3 has 14 amino acids. V was cut by 6 bases and J by 1 base, with 10 bases left in between. CDR3 protein: CASRPVGSYNEQFF. The CDR3 nucleotides read TGTGCCAGTAGACCCGTGGGATCCTACAATGAGCAGTTCTTC.

The genes are TRBV5-4 and TRBJ2-7, with 8 bases fitting TRBD1. With V trimmed by 0 bases and J by 3 bases, 5 bases remained unmatched. Looked up from germline, CDR1 is SGHNT and CDR2 is YYREEE (reference sequence). This CDR3 is built from 15 residues. The CDR3, as DNA: TGTGCCAGCAGCTTGGGGGGACAGGCGGGCTACGAGCAGTACTTC. It specifies CASSLGGQAGYEQYF.

The V and J genes are TRBV7-9 and TRBJ1-2; D is perhaps TRBD1 (6 bases). Deletions cut 1 base from V and 0 bases from J, with 9 bases between. Germline loops: CDR1 SEHNR, CDR2 FQNEAQ (reference sequence). The length of the CDR3 is 15 residues. DNA of the CDR3: TGTGCCAGCAGCTTAGACGGACAGACTAACTATGGCTACACCTTC. As protein: CASSLDGQTNYGYTF.

V usage is TRBV6-1 and J usage is TRBJ2-3; unclear D gene. This CDR3 region has 14 residues. Trimming left V 1 base short and J 5 bases short, with 10 bases between. Germline V gene data show CDR1 as MNHNS and CDR2 as SASEGT. Here the CDR3 DNA reads TGTGCCAGCAGTGAAGGAGGCCCGAAAGATACGCAGTATTTT. It codes for CASSEGGPKDTQYF.

In its sample, this clone was seen a few times. The chain carries TRBV9 and TRBJ1-2; 10 bases are a match to TRBD1. The V gene end was trimmed by 3 bases and the J gene end by 5 bases; junction bases not matched to a gene: 7. This CDR3 contains 15 residues. CDR1 and CDR2 from the germline V gene are SGDLS and YYNGEE. CDR3: CASSARTGGVYGYTF. CDR3 in DNA: TGTGCCAGCAGCGCAAGGACAGGGGGTGTGTATGGCTACACCTTC. The whole variable domain, filled in from reference TRBV9 and TRBJ1-2, reads DSGVTQTPKHLITATGQRVTLRCSPRSGDLSVYWYQQSLDQGLQFLIQYYNGEERAKGNILERFSAQQFPDLHSELNLSSLELGDSALYFCASSARTGGVYGYTFGSGTRLTVV.

In its sample, this clone was seen once. This chain joins TRBV11-2 and TRBJ2-7; D is possibly TRBD1 (6 bases). This CDR3 region has 15 residues. V lost 5 bases and J 0 bases, leaving 14 bases between the germline ends. The V gene's germline CDR1 is SGHAT and CDR2 FQNNGV. The CDR3 reads CASSPRQESSYEQYF. As DNA, the CDR3 is TGTGCCAGCAGCCCCCGACAGGAGAGCTCCTACGAGCAGTACTTC. Supplemented by reference TRBV11-2 and TRBJ2-7, the full variable domain reads EAGVAQSPRYKIIEKRQSVAFWCNPISGHATLYWYQQILGQGPKLLIQFQNNGVVDDSQLPKDRFSAERLKGVDSTLKIQPAKLEDSAVYLCASSPRQESSYEQYFGPGTRLTVT.

The chain employs TRBV6-4 and TRBJ2-2, with 9 positions matching TRBD2. The J segment lost 4 bases and the V segment lost 3 bases, leaving 12 bases of the junction unmatched. CDR3 size: 18 residues. Germline CDR1 MRHNA, CDR2 SNTAGT. CDR3 coding DNA: TGTGCCAGCAGTGATGAGACTAGCGGCCTCTTTACCACCGGGGAGCTGTTTTTT. Translated, it gives CASSDETSGLFTTGELFF.

This chain uses TRBV5-1 with TRBJ2-3; tentative D call: TRBD1 (6 bases). The CDR3 covers 14 residues. The V and J ends lost 2 bases and 5 bases respectively, with 12 bases between them. Germline values: CDR1 SGHRS, CDR2 YFSETQ. Here the CDR3 DNA reads TGCGCCAGCAGCTTTGGACAGCGAGGAGATACGCAGTATTTT. Encoded protein: CASSFGQRGDTQYF.

The V gene is TRBV11-2, the J gene TRBJ1-4, with D perhaps matching TRBD1 (5 bases). Germline V gene lookup returns CDR1 SGHAT and CDR2 FQNNGV. This CDR3 is 14 amino acids long. V was pared by 7 bases and J by 7 bases, with 16 bases between. The CDR3 protein is CASTLGGWGEKLFF. CDR3 coding DNA: TGTGCCAGCACCCTCGGGGGTTGGGGTGAAAAACTGTTTTTT. The full variable domain, rest sourced from reference TRBV11-2 and TRBJ1-4, is EAGVAQSPRYKIIEKRQSVAFWCNPISGHATLYWYQQILGQGPKLLIQFQNNGVVDDSQLPKDRFSAERLKGVDSTLKIQPAKLEDSAVYLCASTLGGWGEKLFFGSGTQLSVL.